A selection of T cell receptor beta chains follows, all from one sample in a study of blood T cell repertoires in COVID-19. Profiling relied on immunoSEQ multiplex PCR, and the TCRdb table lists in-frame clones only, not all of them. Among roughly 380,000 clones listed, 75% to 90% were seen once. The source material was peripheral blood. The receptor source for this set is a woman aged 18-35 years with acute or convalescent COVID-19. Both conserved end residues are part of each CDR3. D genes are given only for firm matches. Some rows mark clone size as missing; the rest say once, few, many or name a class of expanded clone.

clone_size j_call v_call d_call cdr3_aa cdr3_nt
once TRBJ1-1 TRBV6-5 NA CASMRAGNTEAFF TGTGCCAGCATGAGGGCGGGGAACACTGAAGCTTTCTTT
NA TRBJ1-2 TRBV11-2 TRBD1 CASSGPGQGSGYTF TGTGCCAGCAGCGGACCGGGACAGGGGTCCGGCTACACCTTC
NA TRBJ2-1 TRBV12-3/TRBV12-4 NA CASSFRLEQFF TGTGCCAGCAGCTTCCGGTTGGAGCAGTTCTTC
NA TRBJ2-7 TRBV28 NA CASSLPFSRAEQYF TGTGCCAGCAGTTTACCCTTCTCCAGGGCCGAGCAGTACTTC
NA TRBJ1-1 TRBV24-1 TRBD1 CATRAGGSNTEAFF TGTGCCACCAGAGCAGGGGGGAGTAACACTGAAGCTTTCTTT
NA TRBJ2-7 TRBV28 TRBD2 CASSSVVASGPGEQYF TGTGCCAGCAGTTCGGTTGTGGCTAGCGGGCCTGGGGAGCAGTACTTC
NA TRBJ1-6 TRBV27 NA CASSFLLALSSPLHF TGTGCCAGCAGTTTCTTACTCGCCCTTTCCTCACCCCTCCACTTT
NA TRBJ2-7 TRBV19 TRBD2 CASSTSGSPDEQYF TGTGCCAGTAGTACGAGCGGGAGCCCCGACGAGCAGTACTTC
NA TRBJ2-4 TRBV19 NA CASSMGPVLTKNIQYF TGTGCCAGTAGTATGGGGCCAGTGTTAACCAAAAACATTCAGTACTTC
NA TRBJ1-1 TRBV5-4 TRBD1 CASSWSGGNTEAFF TGTGCCAGCAGCTGGTCAGGGGGGAACACTGAAGCTTTCTTT
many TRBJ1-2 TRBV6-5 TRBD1 CASSQRRTGTYGYTF TGTGCCAGCAGTCAACGACGGACAGGGACCTATGGCTACACCTTC
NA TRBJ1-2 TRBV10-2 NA CASSEQNYGYTF TGCGCCAGCAGTGAACAGAACTATGGCTACACCTTC
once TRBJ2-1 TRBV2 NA CASSASAGWNNEQFF TGTGCCAGCAGCGCCTCCGCGGGGTGGAACAATGAGCAGTTCTTC
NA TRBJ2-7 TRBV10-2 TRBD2 CASNPEVGGIDEQYF TGCGCCAGCAACCCTGAGGTGGGAGGGATCGACGAGCAGTACTTC
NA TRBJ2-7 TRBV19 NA CASSFRQQGEQYF TGTGCCAGTAGTTTCCGGCAACAGGGCGAGCAGTACTTC
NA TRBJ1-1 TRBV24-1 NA CATSDTRNTEAFF TGTGCCACCAGTGACACAAGAAACACTGAAGCTTTCTTT
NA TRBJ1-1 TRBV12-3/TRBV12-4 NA CASSLGVPEAFF TGTGCCAGCAGTTTAGGAGTCCCTGAAGCTTTCTTT
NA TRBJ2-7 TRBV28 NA CASSPIGVGVYEQYF TGTGCCAGCAGCCCCATTGGGGTGGGAGTCTACGAGCAGTACTTC
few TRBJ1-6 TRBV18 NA CASSVDSQPSPLHF TGTGCCAGCTCAGTTGACAGCCAGCCTTCACCCCTCCACTTT
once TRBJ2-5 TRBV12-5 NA CASGLWGVGKTQYF TGTGCTAGTGGTTTGTGGGGAGTCGGTAAGACCCAGTACTTC
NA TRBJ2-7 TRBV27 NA CASARDTFYEQYF TGTGCCAGCGCTAGGGACACATTCTACGAGCAGTACTTC
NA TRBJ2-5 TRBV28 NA CASSSIRLMTGETQYF TGTGCCAGCAGTTCCATCCGCCTTATGACCGGGGAGACCCAGTACTTC
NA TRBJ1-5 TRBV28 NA CASSFSRTDSNQPQHF TGTGCCAGCAGTTTTTCGCGGACAGATAGCAATCAGCCCCAGCATTTT
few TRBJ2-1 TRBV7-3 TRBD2 CASSPQIAGVRNEQFF TGTGCCAGCAGCCCCCAAATAGCGGGAGTTCGGAATGAGCAGTTCTTC
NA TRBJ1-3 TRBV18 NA CASSLPPWADTGNTIYF TGTGCCAGCTCACTCCCCCCGTGGGCCGATACTGGAAACACCATATATTTT
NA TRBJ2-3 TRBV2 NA CASFFRGSSTDTQYF TGTGCCAGCTTTTTTAGGGGATCTAGCACAGATACGCAGTATTTT
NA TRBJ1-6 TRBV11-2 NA CASSLEPGRNSPLHF TGTGCCAGCAGCTTAGAGCCGGGTAGGAATTCACCCCTCCACTTT
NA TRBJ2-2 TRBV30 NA CAWSFQWGRFGELFF TGTGCCTGGAGTTTCCAATGGGGGAGGTTCGGGGAGCTGTTTTTT
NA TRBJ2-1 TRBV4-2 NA CASSQSGVNEQFF TGTGCCAGCAGCCAATCGGGGGTGAATGAGCAGTTCTTC
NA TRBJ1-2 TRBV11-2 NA CASSLVSQGNGYTF TGTGCCAGCAGCTTAGTTTCACAGGGAAATGGCTACACCTTC
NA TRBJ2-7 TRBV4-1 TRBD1 CASSQASDRGYEQYF TGCGCCAGCAGCCAAGCCTCGGACAGGGGCTACGAGCAGTACTTC
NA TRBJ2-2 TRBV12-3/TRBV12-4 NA CASSSLVAGELFF TGTGCCAGCAGTTCACTAGTTGCCGGGGAGCTGTTTTTT
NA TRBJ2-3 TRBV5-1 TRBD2 CASSPGTSGRSTDTQYF TGCGCCAGCAGCCCGGGGACTAGCGGGAGAAGCACAGATACGCAGTATTTT
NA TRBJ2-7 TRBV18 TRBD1 CASSPADGTVPFLEQYF TGTGCCAGCTCACCCGCGGACGGGACAGTTCCCTTTCTAGAGCAGTACTTC
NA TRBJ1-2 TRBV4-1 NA CASSQAGREHGYTF TGCGCCAGCAGCCAGGCTGGGAGGGAGCATGGCTACACCTTC
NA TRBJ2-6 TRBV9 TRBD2 CASSEPPHRGGGFGANVLTF TGTGCCAGCAGCGAACCCCCCCACCGGGGGGGCGGGTTTGGGGCCAACGTCCTGACTTTC
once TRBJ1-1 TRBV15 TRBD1 CATSSPQGGTEAFF TGTGCCACCAGCTCCCCACAGGGGGGGACTGAAGCTTTCTTT
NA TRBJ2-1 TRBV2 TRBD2 CASSEVQLAASYNEQFF TGTGCCAGCAGTGAAGTACAACTAGCGGCCTCCTACAATGAGCAGTTCTTC
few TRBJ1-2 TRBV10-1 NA CASNSPKPRRYGYTF TGCGCCAGCAATTCCCCAAAGCCGAGAAGATATGGCTACACCTTC
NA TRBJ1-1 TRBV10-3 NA CAIRFRQDTEAFF TGTGCCATCAGATTCAGACAGGACACTGAAGCTTTCTTT
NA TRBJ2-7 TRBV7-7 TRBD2 CASSSGGQPGGEQYF TGTGCCAGCAGCTCCGGCGGCCAGCCGGGGGGCGAGCAGTACTTC
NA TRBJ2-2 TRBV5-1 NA CASSLDPGNTGELFF TGCGCCAGCAGCTTGGACCCGGGAAACACCGGGGAGCTGTTTTTT
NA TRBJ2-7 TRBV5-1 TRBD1 CASTSGDRRNGWQYF TGCGCCAGCACCTCCGGGGACAGGAGGAATGGATGGCAGTACTTC
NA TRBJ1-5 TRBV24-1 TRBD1 CATSDGRDRSNQPQHF TGTGCCACCAGTGACGGCCGGGACAGAAGCAATCAGCCCCAGCATTTT
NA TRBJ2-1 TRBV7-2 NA CASSLLTLGGNEQFF TGTGCCAGCAGCTTACTCACCTTGGGGGGCAATGAGCAGTTCTTC
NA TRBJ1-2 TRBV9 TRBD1 CASSVSGTGVYGYTF TGTGCCAGCAGCGTCAGCGGGACAGGTGTCTATGGCTACACCTTC
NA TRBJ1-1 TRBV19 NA CASSIRQGPEAFF TGTGCCAGTAGTATTCGCCAGGGTCCTGAAGCTTTCTTT
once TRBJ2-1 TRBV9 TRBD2 CASSGLAIPYNEQFF TGTGCCAGCAGCGGACTAGCGATACCCTACAATGAGCAGTTCTTC
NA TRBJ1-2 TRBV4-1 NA CASSQESGARYGYTF TGCGCCAGCAGCCAAGAGTCAGGGGCGCGCTATGGCTACACCTTC
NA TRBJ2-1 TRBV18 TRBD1 CASSPLTQGAAEQFF TGTGCCAGCTCACCCTTAACCCAGGGGGCGGCTGAGCAGTTCTTC
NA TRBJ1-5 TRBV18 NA CASAEVGSSNQPQHF TGTGCCAGCGCAGAGGTAGGATCTAGCAATCAGCCCCAGCATTTT
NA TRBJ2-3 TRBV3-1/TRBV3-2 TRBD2 CASSHRGGPDTQYF TGTGCCAGCAGCCATCGGGGGGGCCCAGATACGCAGTATTTT
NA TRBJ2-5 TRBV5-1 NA CASSLEEETQYF TGCGCCAGCAGCTTGGAGGAGGAGACCCAGTACTTC
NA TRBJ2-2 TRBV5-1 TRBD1 CASSPGTGGSNTGELFF TGCGCCAGCAGCCCCGGGACAGGGGGCTCGAACACCGGGGAGCTGTTTTTT